This T cell receptor beta chain emerged from a study of blood T cell repertoires in COVID-19. Background on the study: From T cells, B-cell-depleted T cells, or PBMCs came the material, which was cDNA or gDNA.

A few counts support this clone. Patients of the Seattle cohort, enrolled during active infection, were followed longitudinally. In the source study's methods: Estimated nucleated cell counts came from reference gene primer amplification. Libraries were prepared by immunoSEQ multiplex PCR; TCRdb keeps only in-frame clonotypes and omits some of them. D and trimming were read from the DNA, whereas the V and J calls and clone size are those reported in that table. The table shows around 310,000 clones, with around 90% occurring only once. Per the germline V gene, CDR1 is ENHRY and CDR2 is SYGVKD. Losses at the gene ends were 6 bases for V and 0 bases for J; bases not matched to a gene: 11. The CDR3 has 16 amino acids.

The rearrangement uses TRBV10-3 and TRBJ2-7; 7 nucleotides line up with TRBD2. The receptor was isolated from a woman in her 40s with COVID-19, enrolled during active disease. The sequenced sample consisted of peripheral blood. The CDR3 region has the DNA TGTGCCATCAGCCCTAGGAGGGCGGGGGACTCCTACGAGCAGTACTTC. Encoded protein: CAISPRRAGDSYEQYF.